This is a list of T cell receptor beta chains from one sample in a study of cytomegalovirus exposure and HLA in healthy donors. This table comes from immunoSEQ multiplex PCR, and its TCRdb copy is limited to in-frame clones, with some not included. The sample holds some 200,000 clones; roughly 80% are singletons and the top ten take roughly 2.7%. The sequencing sample was made of PBMCs. Every receptor here comes from a female donor in good health and CMV-seronegative. CDR3s include the opening cysteine and the closing phenylalanine or tryptophan. A D gene is named only where the DNA matches it firmly. The listing skips clone size in some rows; elsewhere it reads once, few, many or a size class.

j_gene	abundance	v_gene	d_gene	CDR3nt	CDR3aa
TRBJ2-7	-	TRBV6-1	-	TGTGCCAGCAGTGAATCCCCTTGGAGGGAGCAGTACTTC	CASSESPWREQYF
TRBJ2-3	-	TRBV2	-	TGTGCCAGCAGTGACCATTACTGGCGCCAAGGGGCCACAGATACGCAGTATTTT	CASSDHYWRQGATDTQYF
TRBJ1-6	-	TRBV21-1	-	TGTGCCAGCAGCAAGGCGGCCAGCCGCTCCTATAATTCACCCCTCCACTTT	CASSKAASRSYNSPLHF
TRBJ2-7	-	TRBV11-2	TRBD1	TGTGCCAGCAGCTTAGAGAGGGGGCAGAAGCACGAGCAGTACTTC	CASSLERGQKHEQYF
TRBJ1-2	-	TRBV27	-	TGTGCCAGCAGTTGGGGGATCGGAGGGGGGGGCGTCTATGGCTACACCTTC	CASSWGIGGGGVYGYTF
TRBJ1-6	-	TRBV5-4	TRBD1	TGTGCCAGCACCCTCGGACAGGGTTCACCCCTCCACTTT	CASTLGQGSPLHF
TRBJ2-3	-	TRBV6-1	TRBD2	TGTGCCAGCACTCTACTAGCGGGGGACACAGATACGCAGTATTTT	CASTLLAGDTDTQYF
TRBJ1-2	-	TRBV9	TRBD1	TGCGCCAGCAGCTACCGGGACAGGGATCTCGTCTATGGCTACACCTTC	CASSYRDRDLVYGYTF
TRBJ1-4	-	TRBV15	-	TGTGCCACCAGCAGAGGGACAGCCGGTGGGGAAAAACTGTTTTTT	CATSRGTAGGEKLFF
TRBJ2-7	few	TRBV6-5	-	TGTGCCAGCAGTCTAGACCCGACAGGAGGCGAGCAGTACTTC	CASSLDPTGGEQYF
TRBJ2-5	-	TRBV2	-	TGTGCCAGCCGGTCGGCGGGCGGTCTCCAAGAGACCCAGTACTTC	CASRSAGGLQETQYF
TRBJ1-5	-	TRBV5-1	TRBD1	TGCGCCAGCAGCAGGACAGGGGATGGCAATCAGCCCCAGCATTTT	CASSRTGDGNQPQHF
TRBJ2-1	-	TRBV19	TRBD1	TGTGCCAGTAGTAAGCTGCGACAGGGGGGGGCCTACAATGAGCAGTTCTTC	CASSKLRQGGAYNEQFF
TRBJ1-2	-	TRBV7-9	-	TGTGCCAGCATCACTGAGGCCTATGGCTACACCTTC	CASITEAYGYTF
TRBJ2-5	-	TRBV30	TRBD2	TGTGCCTGGAGTGTGGGGGCGGGGGGCGGAGAGACCCAGTACTTC	CAWSVGAGGGETQYF
TRBJ2-5	-	TRBV5-1	TRBD1	TGCGCCAGCACCACTACAGGGGGCCAAGAGACCCAGTACTTC	CASTTTGGQETQYF
TRBJ2-2	-	TRBV5-5	TRBD1	TGTGCCAGCAGCTACCAGGGGGCGCGAACCGGGGAGCTGTTTTTT	CASSYQGARTGELFF
TRBJ2-7	-	TRBV27	TRBD2	TGTGCCAGCAGTTTAAGGTCGGGAGGGAACTACGAGCAGTACTTC	CASSLRSGGNYEQYF
TRBJ2-1	-	TRBV6-4	-	TGTGCCAGCAGTGAACTACCATACAATGAGCAGTTCTTC	CASSELPYNEQFF
TRBJ2-1	-	TRBV12-5	-	TGTGCTAGTGGTTTGGTCCTGGCGGCTAGCTCCTACAATGAGCAGTTCTTC	CASGLVLAASSYNEQFF
TRBJ2-1	-	TRBV6-5	TRBD2	TGTGCCAGCAGCCTGGGACTAGCGGGCTACAATGAGCAGTTCTTC	CASSLGLAGYNEQFF
TRBJ2-2	-	TRBV11-2	TRBD1	TGTGCCAGCCCCAGACGAAGGGGGCGGGCCGGGGAGCTGTTTTTT	CASPRRRGRAGELFF
TRBJ2-1	once	TRBV11-2	-	TGTGCCTCGCAGCGTGTGGGGGGATGGGGTGAGCAGTTCTTC	CASQRVGGWGEQFF
TRBJ2-5	once	TRBV21-1	-	TGTGCCAGCCCTGGGACTAGCGGGAGGGCACGGGAGACCCAGTACTTC	CASPGTSGRARETQYF
TRBJ1-2	-	TRBV27	-	TGTGCCAGCAGTTTAGGCCAGTTTTATGGCTACACCTTC	CASSLGQFYGYTF
TRBJ1-1	-	TRBV6-5	TRBD1	TGTGCCAGCAGTTACTGGACAGGGGGTGAGACTGAAGCTTTCTTT	CASSYWTGGETEAFF
TRBJ2-1	-	TRBV6-6	-	TGTGCCAGCAGCCCAGCAGGTGGCGAGCAGTTCTTC	CASSPAGGEQFF
TRBJ2-3	-	TRBV27	TRBD1	TGTGCCAGCAGTTCCTACAGGGGCAAGGCAGATACGCAGTATTTT	CASSSYRGKADTQYF
TRBJ1-5	-	TRBV4-1	-	TGCGCCAGCAGCCCTGGCGGGCTTAGCAATCAGCCCCAGCATTTT	CASSPGGLSNQPQHF
TRBJ2-7	-	TRBV11-3	TRBD2	TGTGCCAGCAGTTTAGCGGGAGAGGCTTCCTACGAGCAGTACTTC	CASSLAGEASYEQYF
TRBJ1-3	once	TRBV18	-	TGTGCCAGCTCACCACCGTCCAGGGGTGGAAACACCATATATTTT	CASSPPSRGGNTIYF
TRBJ1-6	-	TRBV25-1	-	TGTGCCAGCACCCGACAAGGGGAATCACCCCTCCACTTT	CASTRQGESPLHF
TRBJ1-4	-	TRBV11-2	-	TGTGCCAGCAGCTCCAGCCCCGAATCGGGGGAAAAACTGTTTTTT	CASSSSPESGEKLFF
TRBJ2-3	few	TRBV15	-	TGTGCCACCAGCAGAGCCCCCGTAGATACGCAGTATTTT	CATSRAPVDTQYF
TRBJ2-5	-	TRBV27	-	TGTGCCAGCACTGGCGGGGCCCAGTACTTC	CASTGGAQYF
TRBJ1-2	-	TRBV9	TRBD1	TGTGCCAGCAGCTTGGGACAGTCGGTCGGCTACACCTTC	CASSLGQSVGYTF
TRBJ1-2	-	TRBV19	-	TGTGCCAGCCGAATTACGGGACTGGGGGGCTACACCTTC	CASRITGLGGYTF
TRBJ2-1	-	TRBV11-1	-	TGTGCCAGCAGCCAGCCCGGGCCAGGGTACAATGAGCAGTTCTTC	CASSQPGPGYNEQFF
TRBJ1-2	-	TRBV23-1	-	TGCGCCAGCAGTCAATCATCGGTAGATGGCTATGGCTACACCTTC	CASSQSSVDGYGYTF
TRBJ1-2	once	TRBV4-2	TRBD1	TGTGCCAGCAGCCTGACAGGGGGCGATGGAACTAACTATGGCTACACCTTC	CASSLTGGDGTNYGYTF
TRBJ1-1	-	TRBV19	-	TGTGCCAGTAGTATAGTAGGGGGATTGAACACTGAAGCTTTCTTT	CASSIVGGLNTEAFF
TRBJ2-1	few	TRBV7-2	TRBD2	TGTGCCAGCAGCTCGACTAGCGGGGCAAGCTCCTACAATGAGCAGTTCTTC	CASSSTSGASSYNEQFF
TRBJ1-6	-	TRBV27	-	TGTGCCAGCAGAGAGGTTGGTTCACCCCTCCACTTT	CASREVGSPLHF
TRBJ2-2	-	TRBV5-6	TRBD1	TGTGCCAGCAGCTTGGATCTTGGACAGGGAGTTATGACCGGGGAGCTGTTTTTT	CASSLDLGQGVMTGELFF
TRBJ2-3	-	TRBV18	TRBD2	TGTGCCAGCTCACCCCGAAGCCCTATTGGGACTAGCGGGGCTAAGGCAGATACGCAGTATTTT	CASSPRSPIGTSGAKADTQYF
TRBJ1-5	-	TRBV6-5	-	TGTGCCAGCAGTGACGTCGGGGTCGAGCCCCAGCATTTT	CASSDVGVEPQHF
TRBJ2-7	-	TRBV27	-	TGTGCCAGCAGTCAGCAGACAGGATCCTACGAGCAGTACTTC	CASSQQTGSYEQYF
TRBJ2-3	-	TRBV6-5	-	TGTGCCAGCAATATGGGAGAAGGTACGCAGTATTTT	CASNMGEGTQYF
TRBJ2-1	-	TRBV5-4	TRBD1	TGTGCCAGCAGCTTGGTTTTACACAGGGGCAATGAGCAGTTCTTC	CASSLVLHRGNEQFF
TRBJ2-1	-	TRBV7-9	TRBD1	TGTGCCAGCAGCCGGTTAGAAAGACAGGGGTTCTACAATGAGCAGTTCTTC	CASSRLERQGFYNEQFF
TRBJ2-2	-	TRBV5-6	TRBD1	TGTGCCAGCAGCTTGGAACTTGGACAGGGGTTAGTCGGGGAGCTGTTTTTT	CASSLELGQGLVGELFF
TRBJ2-5	-	TRBV6-5	-	TGTGCCAGCAGTTACTCTGGACTCAGAGCGGAAGAGACCCAGTACTTC	CASSYSGLRAEETQYF
TRBJ2-2	-	TRBV5-4	-	TGTGCCAGCAGACATGATAGCGCCACCGGGGAGCTGTTTTTT	CASRHDSATGELFF
TRBJ1-1	-	TRBV7-2	-	TGTGCCAGCAGCTTAGGACAGAGCCCTGAAGCTTTCTTT	CASSLGQSPEAFF
TRBJ2-7	-	TRBV7-2	TRBD1	TGTGCCAGCAGCCTTTTACAGGGGGCATGGGGAGAGCAGTACTTC	CASSLLQGAWGEQYF
TRBJ2-5	few	TRBV10-3	TRBD2	TGTGCCATCAGTGAAACGGGGGGATCGGCAGAGACCCAGTACTTC	CAISETGGSAETQYF
TRBJ1-4	-	TRBV19	-	TGTGCCAGTAGCCCCAGAACCAGTAATGAAAAACTGTTTTTT	CASSPRTSNEKLFF
TRBJ2-1	-	TRBV10-3	TRBD2	TGTGCCATCAATAGCGGGGGGGAGTACAATGAGCAGTTCTTC	CAINSGGEYNEQFF
TRBJ2-1	-	TRBV27	TRBD2	TGTGCCAGCAGTCCCGGACTAGCGAACTCCTACAATGAGCAGTTCTTC	CASSPGLANSYNEQFF